This TCR beta chain was retrieved from a study of T cell repertoires in cytomegalovirus infection. Looking at the study overall: Shared public TCR beta signatures pointed to both CMV infection and a matching HLA type. Points from the study as a whole: HLA-C-restricted CMV clonotypes gave the most frequent clonotype in two of eight donors.

On this clonotype: Antigen unknown.

The CDR3 is 16 amino acids. V gave up 5 bases and J gave up 4 bases, with 18 bases separating them. In germline, CDR1 is SEHNR, CDR2 FQNEAQ (reference sequence). TCRdb re-called the reads with MiXCR, one entry per CDR3 protein. The table records around 900,000 distinct CDR3 sequences, around 30% of them present only once. The J gene is TRBJ2-1, the V gene TRBV7-9, with TRBD1 as a possible D gene (6 bases). This TCR was sampled from a human donor in good health (CMV status not recorded). Some clones in this sample may be carry-over from other donors' samples. This sample comprised cultured CD8+ T cells from PBMCs, obtained from culture after CMV antigen stimulation. DNA for the CDR3: TGTGCCAGCAGCCACCCAGGGGCCTTAGGTTACAATGAGCAGTTCTTC. Protein: CASSHPGALGYNEQFF.